The 20 T cell receptor beta chains in this list originate from one sample, sequenced in a study of shared clonotypes between healthy human individuals. TCRdb's table, derived via immunoSEQ multiplex PCR, lists solely in-frame clones and lacks some. The data show about 1.1 million clones, more than 75% seen once. Material: memory CD4+ T cells from PBMCs. Subset defined: CD45RA-negative fraction. All receptors derive from a man aged 18 to 30 in good health. Some clones in this sample may be carry-over from other donors' samples.

V usage is TRBV6-1 and J usage is TRBJ2-7, with TRBD2 matching over 12 bases. Unmatched junction bases numbered 4, after V lost 7 bases and J lost 3 bases. This CDR3 has 14 amino acids. Germline CDR1 is MNHNS and CDR2 is SASEGT. The CDR3 nucleotides are TGTGCCAGCACTCCTAGCGGGAGGGTCTACGAGCAGTACTTC. Translation: CASTPSGRVYEQYF.

The gene calls are TRBV19 and TRBJ1-2; tentative D call: TRBD1 (5 bases). The CDR3 covers 13 residues. The germline V gene has CDR1 LNHDA and CDR2 SQIVND (reference sequence). Trimming took 3 bases from V and 4 from J, leaving 9 bases between them. For the CDR3, the DNA is TGTGCCAGTAGTATTCGGGACTCCTATGGCTACACCTTC. Protein sequence: CASSIRDSYGYTF.

The V call is TRBV15, the J call TRBJ2-7; 7 positions agree with TRBD2. Per germline, CDR1 LNHNV and CDR2 YYDKDF (reference sequence). This CDR3 has 14 amino acids. V lost 1 base and J lost 1; bases outside the gene matches: 1. CDR3 in DNA: TGTGCCACCAGCAGAGCGGGACTATCCTACGAGCAGTACTTC. It specifies CATSRAGLSYEQYF.

The chain joins TRBV14 to TRBJ2-7, with a possible D match to TRBD1 (6 bases). Trimming cost V 2 bases and J 1 base, with 15 bases left between them. Per the germline V gene, CDR1 is SGHDN and CDR2 is FVKESK. The CDR3 consists of 16 residues. CDR3 coding DNA: TGTGCCAGCAGCCAACCGTGGGGACACCCATCCTACGAGCAGTACTTC. Translating it yields CASSQPWGHPSYEQYF.

This clone was recorded only once. The rearrangement uses TRBV11-2 and TRBJ2-1; TRBD1 might be the D (6 bases). The CDR3 is 12 residues long. Germline V gene data show CDR1 as SGHAT and CDR2 as FQNNGV. Trimming pared 4 bases from V and 10 bases from J, leaving 11 bases between. The CDR3: CASSSGQQEQFF. The CDR3 nucleotides read TGTGCCAGCAGCTCCGGACAGCAGGAGCAGTTCTTC.

The chain links TRBV25-1 to TRBJ2-5; no firm D call. CDR1 MGHDK and CDR2 SYGVNS come from the germline V gene. The V end lost 2 bases, the J end lost 0 bases, and 13 bases lay between the germline ends. The CDR3 is 16 residues long. The CDR3 is CASSEPGTGHQETQYF. DNA of the CDR3: TGTGCCAGCAGTGAACCCGGTACCGGCCACCAAGAGACCCAGTACTTC.

V and J are TRBV11-2 and TRBJ2-7; perhaps D is TRBD1 or TRBD2 (6 bases each). Germline CDR1 is SGHAT and CDR2 is FQNNGV. Trimming cost V 1 base and J 5 bases, with 15 bases left between them. This CDR3 contains 15 residues. The CDR3 DNA follows: TGTGCCAGCAGCTTAGTAGGGGGGCGCGATGACGAGCAGTACTTC. Encoded protein: CASSLVGGRDDEQYF.

Written as DNA, the CDR3 is TGTGCCAGCAGTTACTGGAACAATGAGCAGTTCTTC. The encoded protein is CASSYWNNEQFF. The chain has TRBV6-6 and TRBJ2-1; D not resolved. This CDR3 has 12 residues. Germline V gene data show CDR1 as MNHNY and CDR2 as SVGAGI (reference sequence). Trimming cost V 1 base and J 5 bases, with 3 bases left between them.

This clone was counted a few times. The sample has other DNA sequences that encode this CDR3 too. This sequence joins TRBV15 and TRBJ2-7; D is unclear. Germline V gives CDR1 LNHNV, CDR2 YYDKDF (reference sequence). V was clipped by 1 base and J by 3 bases, with 7 bases between them. CDR3 length: 13 amino acids. The CDR3 region has the DNA TGTGCCACCAGCAGAGCTTGGGGCTACGAGCAGTACTTC. Its translation is CATSRAWGYEQYF.

J is TRBJ1-2 and V is TRBV28; D perhaps matches TRBD1 (6 bases). V was cut by 8 bases and J by 2 bases, with 18 bases left in between. The CDR3 is made up of 15 amino acids. Germline-derived CDR1 and CDR2 are MDHEN and SYDVKM. CDR3 protein: CASGSPRGTNYGYTF. Here the CDR3 DNA reads TGTGCCAGCGGTTCCCCCAGGGGAACCAACTATGGCTACACCTTC.

The chain combines TRBV11-3 with TRBJ2-1, with D possibly TRBD2 on 5 matching bases. The CDR3 has 12 amino acids. Trimming stripped 5 bases from V and 10 bases from J, with 12 bases between. Germline loops: CDR1 SGHNT, CDR2 YENEEA. The DNA of the CDR3 is TGTGCCAGCAGCCGTACTCAGCGGGAGCAGTTCTTC. It codes for CASSRTQREQFF. Full variable domain (rest looked up from reference TRBV11-3 and TRBJ2-1): EAGVVQSPRYKIIEKKQPVAFWCNPISGHNTLYWYLQNLGQGPELLIRYENEEAVDDSQLPKDRFSAERLKGVDSTLKIQPAELGDSAVYLCASSRTQREQFFGPGTRLTVL.

This sequence joins TRBV27 and TRBJ1-3, with TRBD1 as a possible D gene (6 bases). Germline CDR1 is MNHEY and CDR2 is SMNVEV (reference sequence). V lost 6 bases to trimming and J lost 0 bases, with 12 bases between them. The CDR3 consists of 15 residues. In DNA, the CDR3 is TGTGCCAGCAGCCTCGCCAGGGGCTCTGGAAACACCATATATTTT. Translated: CASSLARGSGNTIYF.

The rearrangement uses TRBV7-3 and TRBJ2-3; 7 bases line up with TRBD1. Germline V gene sequence: CDR1 SGHTA, CDR2 FQGTGA. Trimming at V came to 1 base and at J to 6 bases, leaving 7 bases not matched to a gene. The CDR3 has 15 amino acids. CDR3 in amino acids: CASSLMATGKDTQYF. CDR3 nucleotide sequence: TGTGCCAGCAGCTTAATGGCGACAGGGAAGGATACGCAGTATTTT.

This clone was seen once. The chain links TRBV7-8 to TRBJ2-1, with D possibly matching TRBD2 (6 bases). The CDR3 contains 12 residues. Trimming took off 0 bases at V and 12 bases at J, with 9 bases between the two ends. CDR1 is SGHVS and CDR2 is FQNEAQ in the germline V gene. CDR3 DNA sequence: TGTGCCAGCAGCTTAGCGGGGGGAGGGCAGTTCTTC. It encodes CASSLAGGGQFF.

In its sample, this clone was seen many times. The chain couples TRBV28 to TRBJ2-5, with D unresolved. CDR1 MDHEN and CDR2 SYDVKM come from the germline V gene. V lost 5 bases and J 2 bases, leaving 12 bases between the germline ends. The CDR3 is 14 amino acids. CDR3 nucleotides: TGTGCCAGCAGTCCCCCTAATCGGCAAGAGACCCAGTACTTC. It codes for CASSPPNRQETQYF.

The chain joins TRBV18 to TRBJ2-3, with unresolved D. The CDR3 spans 13 residues. Germline CDR1 is KGHSH and CDR2 is LQKENI. The V gene lost 3 bases and the J gene lost 6 bases, with 10 bases spanning the gap. The CDR3 nucleotides read TGTGCCAGCTCACCTGAGATTTTGGATACGCAGTATTTT. Its translation is CASSPEILDTQYF. The entire variable domain, with the rest obtained from reference TRBV18 and TRBJ2-3, is as follows: NAGVMQNPRHLVRRRGQEARLRCSPMKGHSHVYWYRQLPEEGLKFMVYLQKENIIDESGMPKERFSAEFPKEGPSILRIQQVVRGDSAAYFCASSPEILDTQYFGPGTRLTVL.

The rearrangement uses TRBV28 and TRBJ2-2; 8 nucleotides line up with TRBD1. This CDR3 is 16 amino acids long. Unmatched junction bases numbered 7, after V lost 1 base and J lost 6 bases. Germline CDR1 is MDHEN and CDR2 is SYDVKM. This CDR3 reads CASSLSGQGESGELFF. The CDR3 DNA reads TGTGCCAGCAGTTTATCAGGACAGGGCGAGTCCGGGGAGCTGTTTTTT.

The V call is TRBV5-1, the J call TRBJ2-2; D is undetermined. Germline V gene lookup returns CDR1 SGHRS and CDR2 YFSETQ. The V end lost 0 bases, the J end lost 2 bases, and 11 bases lay between the germline ends. The CDR3 length is 16 residues. The CDR3 DNA sequence: TGCGCCAGCAGCTTGGCTCTCGGACCCAACACCGGGGAGCTGTTTTTT. Its protein is CASSLALGPNTGELFF.

With regard to this clone: Only one base separates this from a far larger clonotype, so it likely reflects a read error. Other DNA sequences from this sample encode an identical CDR3 as well. The CDR3 DNA is TGCGCTAGCAGCCAAGGGGGTGGGGGAGGATTGTACGAGCAGTACTTC. This gives the protein CASSQGGGGGLYEQYF. The chain is built from TRBV4-1 and TRBJ2-7; D may match TRBD1 or TRBD2 (6 bases each). Germline lookup yields CDR1 MGHRA and CDR2 YSYEKL. The CDR3 extends over 16 amino acids.

The chain combines TRBV29-1 with TRBJ1-2, with D uncertain. This CDR3 contains 14 residues. V lost 1 base, J lost 3 bases, and 12 bases lay in between. Germline lookup yields CDR1 SQVTM and CDR2 ANQGSEA. The CDR3 protein is CSVEARARYYGYTF. The DNA of the CDR3 is TGCAGCGTTGAAGCTCGGGCCCGCTACTATGGCTACACCTTC.